The sequence of this T cell receptor beta chain was determined in a study of monozygotic twins with inflammatory bowel disease. The length of the CDR3 is 12 residues. Germline loops: CDR1 ENHRY, CDR2 SYGVKD. Each UMI harboured a 6-nucleotide sample barcode and was appended via template switching. The study subjected TCRalpha and TCRbeta cDNA to two nested PCRs of approximately 16 and 10 cycles. No DNA is given; TCRdb re-called the 5' RACE reads and lists each CDR3 protein once. This sample's table reports approximately 420,000 distinct CDR3 sequences. The sequencing sample was made of blood. The V call is TRBV10-3, the J call TRBJ1-1. The origin of this receptor is a human donor with ulcerative colitis or Crohn's disease, or a healthy co-twin of an affected twin (not recorded which). CDR3 amino acids: CAISEGGGKAFF.